This TCR beta chain was sequenced for a study of cytomegalovirus exposure and HLA in healthy donors. Researchers ran the PCR with 60 Vbeta and 13 Jbeta primers. Sequencing used immunoSEQ multiplex PCR; TCRdb keeps in-frame clones, though not all of them. The specimen's table records about 170,000 clones. The sample was PBMCs. The receptor was derived from an older woman in good health and CMV-seronegative.

CDR3 amino acids: CASRGRLNQPQHF. For the CDR3, the DNA is TGTGCCAGCCGGGGGAGACTTAATCAGCCCCAGCATTTT. This chain links TRBV7-2 with TRBJ1-5, with a weak D call TRBD1 (5 bases). This CDR3 contains 13 residues. Deletions cut 8 bases from V and 4 bases from J, with 12 bases between. Germline V gene data show CDR1 as SGHTA and CDR2 as FQGNSA.